The 4 T cell receptor beta chains given below trace back to one sample, sequenced in a study of T cells after yellow fever vaccination. TCRdb reanalysed the 5' RACE reads using MiXCR and keeps one entry per CDR3 protein. The table includes about 320,000 distinct CDR3 sequences, about 6.9% detected once. The starting material was PBMCs, obtained roughly 47 days after the first yellow fever vaccination. These receptors were taken from a man between 18 and 35 years old who received the YFV17D yellow fever vaccine.

This clonotype has just a few counts. The chain uses TRBV27 and TRBJ2-7; D is possibly TRBD1 (5 bases). Germline CDR1 and CDR2: MNHEY and SMNVEV (reference sequence). The CDR3 length is 16 residues. The V and J ends lost 5 bases and 5 bases respectively, with 22 bases between them. The CDR3 nucleotides read TGTGCCAGCAGTGCACGGTCGACAGCGCGCCTGGACGAGCAGTACTTC. This translates into CASSARSTARLDEQYF.

V gene TRBV29-1 combines with J gene TRBJ2-5; 8 nucleotides line up with TRBD1. The germline CDR1 and CDR2 sequences are SQVTM and ANQGSEA. Trimming took 7 bases from V and 1 from J; bases not matched to a gene: 5. This CDR3 is built from 13 residues. CDR3 bases: TGCAGCGCCGACAGGGGACCCCAAGAGACCCAGTACTTC. Residues: CSADRGPQETQYF. Based on the CDR3 plus reference TRBV29-1 and TRBJ2-5, the full variable domain is SAVISQKPSRDICQRGTSLTIQCQVDSQVTMMFWYRQQPGQSLTLIATANQGSEATYESGFVIDKFPISRPNLTFSTLTVSNMSPEDSSIYLCSADRGPQETQYFGPGTRLLVL.

This clonotype occurred many times. V usage is TRBV28 and J usage is TRBJ1-2; D is ambiguous. Germline V gene data show CDR1 as MDHEN and CDR2 as SYDVKM. This CDR3 contains 15 residues. Between the trimmed V and J ends, which lost 8 bases and 4 bases, there was a span of 20 bases. The CDR3 DNA reads TGTGCCAGCCTCCGGTTAGAGGCCGGCGCCTATGGCTACACCTTC. Amino acid sequence: CASLRLEAGAYGYTF.

This clonotype has a handful of counts. The chain joins TRBV5-1 to TRBJ1-1; tentative D call: TRBD1 (6 bases). Germline lookup yields CDR1 SGHRS and CDR2 YFSETQ. The CDR3 is 15 residues long. The ends were cut back, 0 bases at V and 7 bases at J, with 16 bases in the middle. The CDR3 sequence: CASSLVYREVDEAFF. The CDR3 coding sequence is TGCGCCAGCAGCTTGGTGTACAGGGAAGTTGATGAAGCTTTCTTT.